The sequence of this T cell receptor (beta chain) was determined in a study of control samples from healthy donors and cancer patients. This CDR3 is 13 amino acids long. Germline CDR1 and CDR2: SGHNT and YYREEE (reference sequence). The V segment lost 3 bases and the J segment 5 bases; nucleotides outside the gene matches: 4. The protocol was immunoSEQ multiplex PCR, while the TCRdb copy is restricted to in-frame clones and leaves out a portion. This table has under 150,000 clones, more than 70% appearing once. The J gene is TRBJ2-7, the V gene TRBV5-4; 8 positions agree with TRBD2. Sequenced material: blood. This sequence originates from a man aged 60-69 years in good health. CDR3 protein: CASSSGTRDEQYF. CDR3 DNA: TGTGCCAGCAGCTCCGGGACTAGGGACGAGCAGTACTTC. Supplemented by reference TRBV5-4 and TRBJ2-7, the full variable domain reads ETGVTQSPTHLIKTRGQQVTLRCSSQSGHNTVSWYQQALGQGPQFIFQYYREEENGRGNFPPRFSGLQFPNYSSELNVNALELDDSALYLCASSSGTRDEQYFGPGTRLTVT.